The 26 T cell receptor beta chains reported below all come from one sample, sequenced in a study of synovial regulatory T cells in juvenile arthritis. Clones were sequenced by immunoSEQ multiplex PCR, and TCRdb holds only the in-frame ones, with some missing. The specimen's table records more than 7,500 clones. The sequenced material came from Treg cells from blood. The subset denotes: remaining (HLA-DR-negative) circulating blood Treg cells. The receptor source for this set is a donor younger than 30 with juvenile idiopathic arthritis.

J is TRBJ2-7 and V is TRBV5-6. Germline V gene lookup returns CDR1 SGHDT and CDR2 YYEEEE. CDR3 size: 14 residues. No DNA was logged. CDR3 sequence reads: CASSLRDGYYEQYF.

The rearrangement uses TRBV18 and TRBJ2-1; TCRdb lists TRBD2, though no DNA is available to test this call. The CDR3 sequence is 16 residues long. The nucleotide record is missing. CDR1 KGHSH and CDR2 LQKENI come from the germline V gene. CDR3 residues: CASSPPGLAGGGEQFF.

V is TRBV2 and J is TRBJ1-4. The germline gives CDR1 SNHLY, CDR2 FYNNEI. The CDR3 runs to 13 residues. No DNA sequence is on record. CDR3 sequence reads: CASRTVKWEKLFF.

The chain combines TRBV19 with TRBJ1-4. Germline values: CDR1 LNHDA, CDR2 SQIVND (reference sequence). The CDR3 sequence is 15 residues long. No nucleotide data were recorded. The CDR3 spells CASSIPGPRTKKLFF.

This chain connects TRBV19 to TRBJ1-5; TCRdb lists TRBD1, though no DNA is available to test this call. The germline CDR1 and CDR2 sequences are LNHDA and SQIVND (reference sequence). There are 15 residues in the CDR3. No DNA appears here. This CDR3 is CASSKDSIANQPQHF.

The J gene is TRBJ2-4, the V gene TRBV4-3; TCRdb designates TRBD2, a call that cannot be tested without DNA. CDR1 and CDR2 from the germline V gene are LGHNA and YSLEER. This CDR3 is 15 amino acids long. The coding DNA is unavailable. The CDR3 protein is CASSQPAVERGVPRF.

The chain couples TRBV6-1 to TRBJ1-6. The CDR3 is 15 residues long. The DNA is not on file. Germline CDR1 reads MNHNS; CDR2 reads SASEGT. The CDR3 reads CASSEGSSYNSPLHF.

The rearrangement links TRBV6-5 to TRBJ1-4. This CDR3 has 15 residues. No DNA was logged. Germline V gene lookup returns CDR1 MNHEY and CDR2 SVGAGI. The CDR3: CASSSFGLSNEKLFF.

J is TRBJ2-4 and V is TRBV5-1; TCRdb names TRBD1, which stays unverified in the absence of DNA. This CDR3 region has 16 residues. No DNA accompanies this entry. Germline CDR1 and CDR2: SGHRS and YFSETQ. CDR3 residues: CASSSRTGIAKNIQYF.

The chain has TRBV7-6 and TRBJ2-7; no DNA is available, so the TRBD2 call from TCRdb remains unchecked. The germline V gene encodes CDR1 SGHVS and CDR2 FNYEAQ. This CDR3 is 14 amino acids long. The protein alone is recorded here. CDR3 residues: CASSTRGEVNEQYF.

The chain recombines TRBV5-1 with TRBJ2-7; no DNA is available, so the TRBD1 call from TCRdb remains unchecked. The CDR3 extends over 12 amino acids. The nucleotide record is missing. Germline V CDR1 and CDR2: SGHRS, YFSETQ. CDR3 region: CASSLTGSEQYF.

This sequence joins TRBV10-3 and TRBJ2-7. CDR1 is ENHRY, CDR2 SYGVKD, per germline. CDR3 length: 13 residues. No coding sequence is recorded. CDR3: CAIATGTEPEQYF.

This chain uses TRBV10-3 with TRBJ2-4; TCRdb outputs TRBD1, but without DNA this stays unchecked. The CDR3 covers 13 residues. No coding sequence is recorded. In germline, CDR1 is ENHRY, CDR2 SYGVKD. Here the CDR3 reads CAITPGQGGIQYF.

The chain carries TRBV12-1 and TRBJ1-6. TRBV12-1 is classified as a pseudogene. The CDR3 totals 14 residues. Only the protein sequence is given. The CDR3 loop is CASSFFRTDSPLHF.

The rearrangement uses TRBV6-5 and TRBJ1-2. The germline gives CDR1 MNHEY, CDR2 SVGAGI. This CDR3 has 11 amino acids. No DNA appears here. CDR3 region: CASSWGRGYTF.

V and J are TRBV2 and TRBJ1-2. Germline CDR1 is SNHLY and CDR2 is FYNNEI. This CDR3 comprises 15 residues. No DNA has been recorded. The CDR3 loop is CASTGTLRYNYGYTF.

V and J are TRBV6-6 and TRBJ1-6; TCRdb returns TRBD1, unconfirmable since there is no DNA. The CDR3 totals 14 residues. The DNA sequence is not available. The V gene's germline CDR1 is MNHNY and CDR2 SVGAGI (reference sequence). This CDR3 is CASKPDRNNSPLHF.

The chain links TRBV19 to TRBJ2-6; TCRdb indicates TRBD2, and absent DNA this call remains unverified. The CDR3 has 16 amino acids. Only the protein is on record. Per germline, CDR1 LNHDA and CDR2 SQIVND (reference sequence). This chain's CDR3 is CATHRGAGVGANVLTF.

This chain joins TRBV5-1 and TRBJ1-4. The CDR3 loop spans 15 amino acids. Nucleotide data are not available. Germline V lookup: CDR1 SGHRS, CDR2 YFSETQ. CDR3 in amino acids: CASSLQGATNEKLFF.

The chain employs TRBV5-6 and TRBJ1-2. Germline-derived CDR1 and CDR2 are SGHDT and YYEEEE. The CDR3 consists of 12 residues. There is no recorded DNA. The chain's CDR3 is CASSFTGDGYTF. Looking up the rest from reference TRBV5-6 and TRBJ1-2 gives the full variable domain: DAGVTQSPTHLIKTRGQQVTLRCSPKSGHDTVSWYQQALGQGPQFIFQYYEEEERQRGNFPDRFSGHQFPNYSSELNVNALLLGDSALYLCASSFTGDGYTFGSGTRLTVV.

This CDR3 reads CASSQNRGPYGYTF. The gene calls are TRBV4-3 and TRBJ1-2; absent DNA, TCRdb's TRBD1 call cannot be checked. Germline assignment: CDR1 LGHNA and CDR2 YSLEER. CDR3 size: 14 residues. Nucleotide data are not available.

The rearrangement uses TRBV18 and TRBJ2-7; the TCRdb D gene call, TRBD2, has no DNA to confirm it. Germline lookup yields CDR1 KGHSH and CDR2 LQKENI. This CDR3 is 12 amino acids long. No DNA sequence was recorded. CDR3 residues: CASSLTRGEQYF.

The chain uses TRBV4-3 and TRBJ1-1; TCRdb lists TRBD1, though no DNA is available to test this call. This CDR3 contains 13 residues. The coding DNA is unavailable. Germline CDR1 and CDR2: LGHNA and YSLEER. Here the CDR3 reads CASSLTLNTEAFF.

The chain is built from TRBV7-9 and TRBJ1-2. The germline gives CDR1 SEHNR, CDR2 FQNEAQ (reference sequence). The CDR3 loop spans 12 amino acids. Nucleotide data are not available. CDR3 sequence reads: CASSPGPMGYTF.

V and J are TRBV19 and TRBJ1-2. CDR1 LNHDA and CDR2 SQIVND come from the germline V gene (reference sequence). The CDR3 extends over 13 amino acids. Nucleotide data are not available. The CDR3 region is CASSIGADYGYTF.

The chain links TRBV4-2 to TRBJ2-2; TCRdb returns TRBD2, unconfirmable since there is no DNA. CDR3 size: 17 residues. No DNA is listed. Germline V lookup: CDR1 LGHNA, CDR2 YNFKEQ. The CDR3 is CASSQVGRGGRTGELFF.